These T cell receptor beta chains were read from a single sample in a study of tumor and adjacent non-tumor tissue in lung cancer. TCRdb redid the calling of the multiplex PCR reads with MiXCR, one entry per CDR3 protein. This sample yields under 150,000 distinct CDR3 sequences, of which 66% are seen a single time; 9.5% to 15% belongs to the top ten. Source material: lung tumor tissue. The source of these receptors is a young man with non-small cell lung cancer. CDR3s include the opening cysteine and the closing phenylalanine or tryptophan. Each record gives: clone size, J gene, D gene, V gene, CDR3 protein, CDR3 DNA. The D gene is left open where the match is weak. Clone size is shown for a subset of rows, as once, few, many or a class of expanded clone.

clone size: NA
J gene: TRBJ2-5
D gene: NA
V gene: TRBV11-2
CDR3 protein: CASSRGQETQYF
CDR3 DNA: TGTGCTAGCAGTAGGGGCCAAGAGACCCAGTACTTC

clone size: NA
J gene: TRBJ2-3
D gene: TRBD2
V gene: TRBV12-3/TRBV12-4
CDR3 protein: CAIIGGADTQYF
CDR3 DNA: TGTGCCATCATCGGGGGGGCAGATACGCAGTATTTT

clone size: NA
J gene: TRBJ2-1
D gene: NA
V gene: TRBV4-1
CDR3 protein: CTSSHPQGKEHFF
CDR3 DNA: TGCACCAGCAGCCACCCCCAGGGTAAGGAGCACTTCTTC

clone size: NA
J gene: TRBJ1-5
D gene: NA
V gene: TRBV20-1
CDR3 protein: CNVRDLLGYSNQPQHF
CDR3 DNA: TGCAATGTTAGAGATCTACTGGGATATAGCAATCAGCCCCAGCATTTT

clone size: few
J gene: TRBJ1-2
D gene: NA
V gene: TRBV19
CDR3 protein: CASSIWRNNYGYTF
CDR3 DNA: TGTGCCAGTAGTATATGGAGGAACAACTATGGCTACACCTTC

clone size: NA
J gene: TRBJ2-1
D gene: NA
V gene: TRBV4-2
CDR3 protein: CARSQDRGGGPNERFF
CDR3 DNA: TGTGCCAGGAGCCAAGATCGGGGCGGGGGCCCGAATGAGCGGTTCTTC

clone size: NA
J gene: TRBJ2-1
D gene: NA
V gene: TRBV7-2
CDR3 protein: CASSPLSTGNEQFF
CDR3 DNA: TGTGCCAGCAGCCCTCTGTCCACCGGGAATGAGCAGTTCTTC

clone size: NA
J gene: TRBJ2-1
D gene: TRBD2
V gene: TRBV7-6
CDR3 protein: CASSLAFSGNNEQFF
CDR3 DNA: TGTGCCAGCAGCTTAGCGTTTAGCGGGAACAATGAGCAGTTCTTC

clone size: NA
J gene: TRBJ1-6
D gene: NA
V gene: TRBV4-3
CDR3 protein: CASSSGPGAPLDF
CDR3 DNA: TGCGCCAGCAGTTCAGGACCGGGGGCACCCCTCGACTTT

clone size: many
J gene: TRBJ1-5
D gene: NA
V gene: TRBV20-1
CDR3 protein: CSAKAGEQPQHF
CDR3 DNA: TGCAGTGCTAAGGCAGGGGAGCAGCCCCAGCATTTT

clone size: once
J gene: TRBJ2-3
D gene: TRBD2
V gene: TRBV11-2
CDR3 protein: CVSRSGLAGGTGTQYF
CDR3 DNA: TGTGTCAGCCGCTCGGGACTAGCGGGAGGAACAGGTACGCAGTATTTT

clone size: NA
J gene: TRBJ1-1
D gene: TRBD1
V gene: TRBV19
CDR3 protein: CASSTGTGNLYTEAFF
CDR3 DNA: TGTGCCAGTAGCACCGGGACAGGGAACCTGTACACTGAAGCTTTCTTT

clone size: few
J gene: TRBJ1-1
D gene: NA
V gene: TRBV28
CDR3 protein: CVCVGRANTEAFF
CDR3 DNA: TGTGTCTGTGTGGGAAGGGCGAACACTGAAGCTTTCTTT

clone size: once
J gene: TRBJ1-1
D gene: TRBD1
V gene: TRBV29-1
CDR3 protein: CSVERTGGRIDAFF
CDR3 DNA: TGCAGCGTTGAAAGGACAGGGGGAAGGATTGATGCTTTCTTT

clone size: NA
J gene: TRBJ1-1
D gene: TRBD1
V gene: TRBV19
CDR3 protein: CASSPRQGAGTEAFF
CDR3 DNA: TGTGCCAGTAGTCCGCGCCAGGGGGCGGGTACTGAAGCTTTCTTT

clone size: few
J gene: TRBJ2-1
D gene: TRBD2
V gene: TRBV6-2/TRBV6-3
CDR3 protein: CASSEAGVNYNEQFF
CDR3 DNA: TGTGCCAGCAGTGAAGCGGGAGTCAACTACAATGAGCAGTTCTTC

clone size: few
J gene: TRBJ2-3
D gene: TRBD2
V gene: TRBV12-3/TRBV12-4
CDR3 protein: CANSSLAGYTDTQYF
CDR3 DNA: TGTGCCAACAGTTCTCTAGCGGGATACACAGATACGCAGTATTTT

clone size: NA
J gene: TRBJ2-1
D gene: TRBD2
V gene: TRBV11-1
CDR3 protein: CTSSFLGLAGNNEQFF
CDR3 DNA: TGTACCAGCAGTTTTCTGGGTCTAGCGGGGAACAATGAGCAGTTCTTC

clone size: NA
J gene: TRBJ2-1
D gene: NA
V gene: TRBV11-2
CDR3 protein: CASSLTLVGIDEQFF
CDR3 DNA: TGTGCAAGCAGCTTAACCCTAGTGGGGATTGATGAGCAGTTCTTC

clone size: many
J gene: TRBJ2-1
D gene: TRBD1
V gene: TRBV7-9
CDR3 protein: CASSLAGTGNEQFF
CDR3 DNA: TGTGCCAGCAGCTTAGCGGGGACAGGCAATGAGCAGTTCTTC

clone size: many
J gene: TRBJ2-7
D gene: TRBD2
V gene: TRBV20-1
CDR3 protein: CSARETLPGLAGDYEQYF
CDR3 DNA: TGCAGTGCTAGAGAAACGCTTCCGGGACTAGCGGGAGACTACGAGCAGTACTTC

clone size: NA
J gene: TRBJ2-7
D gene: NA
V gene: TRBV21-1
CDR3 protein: CASSKKGDGTYEQYF
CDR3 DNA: TGTGCCAGCAGCAAAAAGGGGGACGGGACCTACGAGCAGTACTTC

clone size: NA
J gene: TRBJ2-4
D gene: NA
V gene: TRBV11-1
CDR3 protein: CISTHSGRATKNIKYF
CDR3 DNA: TGTATCAGCACCCACTCAGGCAGGGCGACCAAAAACATTAAGTACTTC

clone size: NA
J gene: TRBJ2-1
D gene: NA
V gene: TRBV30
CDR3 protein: CAWRGYRVFNEQFF
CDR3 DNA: TGTGCCTGGCGGGGGTACAGGGTGTTCAATGAGCAGTTCTTC

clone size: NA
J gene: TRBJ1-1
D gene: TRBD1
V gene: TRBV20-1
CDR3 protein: CNARVQGQGTPFF
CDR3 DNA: TGCAATGCTAGAGTTCAGGGACAGGGGACTCCTTTCTTT

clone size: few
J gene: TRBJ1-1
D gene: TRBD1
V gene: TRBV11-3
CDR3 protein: CAGSLGGRNTEAFF
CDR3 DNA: TGTGCCGGCAGCCTAGGGGGCCGGAACACTGAAGCTTTCTTT

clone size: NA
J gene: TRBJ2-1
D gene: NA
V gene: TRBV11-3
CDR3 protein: CACSLKASAYYNEQFF
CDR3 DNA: TGTGCCTGCAGCTTAAAGGCTAGCGCCTACTACAATGAGCAATTCTTC

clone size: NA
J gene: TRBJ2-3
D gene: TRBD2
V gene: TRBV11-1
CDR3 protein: CVSSPAGGSTDTQYF
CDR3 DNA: TGTGTCAGCAGCCCAGCGGGGGGTAGCACAGATACGCAGTATTTT

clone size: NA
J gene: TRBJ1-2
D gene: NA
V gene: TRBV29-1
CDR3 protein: CSVWGTALNDYTF
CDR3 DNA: TGCAGCGTGTGGGGGACGGCGCTGAATGACTACACCTTC

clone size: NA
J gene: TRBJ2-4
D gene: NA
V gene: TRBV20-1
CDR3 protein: CSTRPRGPKYIQYF
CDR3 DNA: TGCAGTACTAGGCCCCGGGGTCCCAAATACATTCAGTACTTC

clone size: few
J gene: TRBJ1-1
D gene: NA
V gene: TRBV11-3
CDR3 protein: CASSLSDAEAFF
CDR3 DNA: TGTGCCAGCAGTCTCAGCGACGCTGAAGCTTTCTTT

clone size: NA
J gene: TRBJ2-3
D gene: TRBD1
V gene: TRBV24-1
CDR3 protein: CATSDTETGATDTQYF
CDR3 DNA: TGTGCCACCAGTGACACCGAGACAGGGGCAACAGATACGCAGTATTTT

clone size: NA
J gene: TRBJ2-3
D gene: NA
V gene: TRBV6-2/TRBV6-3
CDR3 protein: CASSYHQYTVTQYF
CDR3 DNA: TGTGCCAGCAGTTACCATCAGTACACAGTTACGCAGTATTTT

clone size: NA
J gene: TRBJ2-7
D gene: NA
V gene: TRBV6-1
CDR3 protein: CASSRGSYELYF
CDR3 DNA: TGTGCCAGCAGTAGAGGGTCCTACGAGCTGTATTTC

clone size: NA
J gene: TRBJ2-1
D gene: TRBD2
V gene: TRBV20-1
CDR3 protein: CSLKLAGGYNKQFF
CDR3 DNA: TGCAGTCTAAAACTAGCGGGAGGATACAATAAGCAGTTCTTC

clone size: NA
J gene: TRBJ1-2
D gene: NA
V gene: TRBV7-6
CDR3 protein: CASSLTQSHYGYTF
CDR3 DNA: TGTGCCAGCAGCTTGACCCAGTCCCACTATGGCTACACCTTC

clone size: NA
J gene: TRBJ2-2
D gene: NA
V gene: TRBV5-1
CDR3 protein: CASSLMQYTRELFF
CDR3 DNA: TGCGCCAGCAGCTTGATGCAGTACACCCGGGAGCTGTTTTTT

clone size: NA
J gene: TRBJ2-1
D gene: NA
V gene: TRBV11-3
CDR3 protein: CASSLYGSSYNVQLF
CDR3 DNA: TGTGCCAGCAGCTTATACGGGAGCTCCTACAATGTGCAGCTCTTC

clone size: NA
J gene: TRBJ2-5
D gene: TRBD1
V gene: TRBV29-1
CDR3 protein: CSDGLTGYEIQYF
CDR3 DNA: TGCAGCGATGGGTTGACAGGGTACGAGATCCAGTACTTC

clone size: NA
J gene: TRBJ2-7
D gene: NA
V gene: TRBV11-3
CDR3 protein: CASSLNQGFYEQYF
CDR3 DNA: TGTGCCAGCAGCTTAAATCAGGGTTTCTACGAACAGTACTTC

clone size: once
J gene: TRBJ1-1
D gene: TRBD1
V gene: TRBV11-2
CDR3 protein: CASSPDRGEASF
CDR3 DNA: TGTGCTAGCAGCCCGGACAGGGGAGAAGCTTCCTTT

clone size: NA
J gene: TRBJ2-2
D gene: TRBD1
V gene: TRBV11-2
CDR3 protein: CTSCLGTGLNTGELFF
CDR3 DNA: TGTACCAGCTGCCTCGGGACAGGACTAAACACCGGGGAGCTGTTTTTT

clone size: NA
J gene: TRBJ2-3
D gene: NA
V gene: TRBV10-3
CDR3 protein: CAISSDPDTQYF
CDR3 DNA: TGTGCCATCAGTAGCGATCCAGATACGCAGTATTTT

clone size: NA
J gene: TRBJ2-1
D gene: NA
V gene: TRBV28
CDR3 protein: CASSSPIAEKSSCNEQFF
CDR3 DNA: TGTGCCAGCAGTTCCCCTATAGCGGAGAAGAGCTCCTGCAATGAGCAATTCTTC

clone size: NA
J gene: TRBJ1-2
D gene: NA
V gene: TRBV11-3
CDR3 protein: CAISHYGGDYTF
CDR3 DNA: TGTGCCATCAGCCATTACGGGGGTGACTACACCTTC

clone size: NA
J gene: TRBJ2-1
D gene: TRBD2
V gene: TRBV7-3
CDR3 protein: CASSPTSGRLNEQLF
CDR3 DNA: TGTGCCAGCAGCCCAACTAGCGGGAGACTCAATGAGCAGTTATTC

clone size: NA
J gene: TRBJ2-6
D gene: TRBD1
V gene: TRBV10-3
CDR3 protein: CVISPGTGISGSNVLTF
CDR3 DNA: TGTGTCATCAGTCCCGGGACAGGGATCTCTGGGTCCAACGTCCTGACTTTC

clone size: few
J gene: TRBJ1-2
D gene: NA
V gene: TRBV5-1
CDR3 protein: CASSATNRDGYTF
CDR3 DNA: TGCGCCAGCAGCGCAACAAACAGGGATGGCTACACCTTC

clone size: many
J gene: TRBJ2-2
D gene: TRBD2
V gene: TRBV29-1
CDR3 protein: CSVEGRGLANTGELFF
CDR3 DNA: TGCAGCGTTGAAGGGAGGGGACTAGCGAATACCGGGGAGCTGTTTTTT

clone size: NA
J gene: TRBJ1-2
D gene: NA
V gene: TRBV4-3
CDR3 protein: CAGSQDLGQNCGYIF
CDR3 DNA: TGCGCCGGCAGCCAAGATCTTGGACAGAACTGTGGCTACATCTTC